This TCR beta chain derives from a study of blood T cell repertoires in COVID-19. About the study: Donors in the United States, Italy and Spain gave samples during acute or convalescent COVID-19. T cells, B-cell-depleted T cells, or PBMCs supplied cDNA or gDNA.

The CDR3 loop spans 16 amino acids. V shed 3 bases and J 5 bases; nucleotides not matched to a gene: 13. Germline assignment: CDR1 MGHRA and CDR2 YSYEKL. This clone was counted between two and nine times. In the original workflow: Researchers report that nucleated cell counts were estimated from reference gene primer amplification. TCRdb's copy holds only in-frame clones and misses some; the assay was immunoSEQ multiplex PCR. V, J and clone size reflect that table, while D and trimming were determined from the DNA. Of 80,000 to 100,000 clones in the sample, approximately 84% are singletons; the top ten hold about 4.1%.

Input material: peripheral blood. The V gene is TRBV4-1, the J gene TRBJ2-7; 7 bases agree with TRBD1. The clonotype was recovered from a man aged 55-75 years with acute or convalescent COVID-19. CDR3 region: CASSQVQTGYVNEQYF. In DNA form, the CDR3 reads TGCGCCAGCAGCCAGGTTCAGACAGGGTACGTGAACGAGCAGTACTTC.